Listed here is a single TCR beta chain. Its antigen has not been determined. Base qualities are missing; no much larger clone stands one base away. Using the deep immunoSEQ assay, multiplex PCR amplified TCR CDR3 regions from genomic DNA. Extracted genomic DNA from each cell subset was distributed evenly across all wells of several immunoSEQ 96-well plates, and each plate was treated as a replicate. For sorted subsets, 150 to 250 ng genomic DNA, equal to 30,000 or so T cell genomes, was loaded into each replicate PCR. The purified libraries were quantified using a Qubit 3.0 fluorometer, sized with a Bioanalyzer 2100, and then quantified again using the KAPA Library Quantification kit. Every immunoSEQ 96-well plate was sequenced on a separate single-read 150-cycle Illumina NextSeq 550 flow cell. The original methods were these. The immunoSEQ output contained only junctional sequences without quality scores, so filtering could not match that applied to full-length reads. To assign V/J genes and CDR3, sequences were annotated using PyIR, a Python wrapper for IgBLAST v1.9, with IMGT germline references. Any read was removed if the V/J assignment was weak (E-value above 1e-6), the CDR3 was missing, or the read contained stop codons, out-of-frame junctions, or ambiguous translated residues. V3J clonotypes were defined as sequences sharing the same inferred V gene, J gene, and CDR3 amino acid sequence. To compute the percentage overlap between repertoires, the number of shared unique clonotypes was divided by the size of the smaller repertoire. Repertoire richness was assessed with RTK rarefaction, the Chao1 estimator, and Recon v2.1 estimates of unobserved clonotypes. Generation probabilities for all TCRbeta clonotypes obtained by the gDNA method from a handful of donors were computed using OLGA. Sourced from immuneACCESS, this table was stored by TCRdb with only in-frame sequences that have V and J called. A share of the clones is absent; for the studies checked, an unresolved V gene accounts for under half, and the remainder has no known explanation. Clone size and the V and J calls come from that table; the DNA yielded D and trimming. This sample comprises about 2 million clones, about 95% of them detected only once. In total, the top ten clones hold 1% to 1.3% of the sample.

This sample stems from a study of shared clonotypes between healthy human individuals (dated by TCRdb to about 2020). At the level of the whole study: A few men and two women, aged 18 to 49 years, made up the cohort. To increase sequencing depth and limit assay-specific biases, TCR repertoire library preparation and sequencing were carried out by different laboratories using diverse techniques. The study deeply sequenced blood TCR repertoires of five healthy adults to estimate repertoire size and the extent of clonotype sharing between individuals. Leukapheresis yielded between about 0.9 and 10 billion PBMCs per donor. For each donor, CD4 naive and CD4 memory were each given three plates, CD8 naive was given two plates, and CD8 memory was given one plate. The research as a whole found: Across a few donors, 5% to 6% of naive CD4, around 3.3% of naive CD8, under 2.5% of memory CD4, and under 0.45% of memory CD8 clonotypes were shared. Compared with non-shared clonotypes, clonotypes shared by all four sorted-subset donors had higher generation probabilities. Naive subsets generally had larger estimated clonotype richness than memory subsets did. The genetic and exposure-history diversity represented was limited by the small number of donors. Sampling was restricted to blood, and TCR repertoires in tissues likely differ from the TCR repertoires found in blood. Incomplete sequencing was indicated by rarefaction of sorted-subset datasets, despite the large sequencing depth. Pairwise subsampling led to the expectation that sequencing depth would affect the degree of clonotype sharing among donors.

The germline V gene sets CDR1 to MNHNS and CDR2 to SASEGT. Including the terminal cysteine and phenylalanine, the CDR3 comprises 13 residues. Kept here is only the CDR3 DNA, which spans 39 bases and is read in frame from base 1. V is pared back by 5 bases and J by 1 base, with 8 bases lying between the germline termini. CD8 naive samples were CD45RO-negative cells positively selected for CCR7, giving a CD45RA+CCR7+ population that excluded TemRA cells. The donors were healthy, HIV-negative adults with no recently reported acute infections or vaccinations. All donors were Caucasian adults living in Nashville, Tennessee, USA. Blood was collected by leukapheresis, and PBMCs were isolated by Ficoll-Histopaque density gradient centrifugation and then cryopreserved in liquid nitrogen vapor phase. Analytical flow cytometry was used to check the purity and quantity of each magnetically sorted T cell population. Genomic DNA was isolated from each sorted fraction and quantified by UV absorbance on a Nanodrop 2000c.

This clonotype originated in a young man in good health. The sequence joins TRBV6-1 to TRBJ1-1, with the D gene not clear enough to name. The sample consisted of naive CD8+ T cells sorted from blood. Interpreted using the paper, the cell subset or site label stands for: CD45RA+CCR7+. The CDR3 sequence is CASSPPPNTEAFF. The DNA sequence is TGTGCCAGCAGTCCACCCCCGAACACTGAAGCTTTCTTT.